Listed here are 24 T cell receptor beta chains from one sample, sequenced in a study of metastatic and nonmetastatic thyroid tumors. TCRdb re-called the PCR reads via MiXCR. The profile covers some 37,000 clones, with 20% to 25% appearing a single time and roughly 16% taken by the ten largest. No treatment of any kind had been given to any patient before thyroid surgery. Source material: blood. All receptors come from a female donor with papillary thyroid cancer or a benign thyroid nodule (not recorded which). Some clones in this sample may be carry-over from other donors' samples.

This clone was detected many times. The rearrangement links TRBV24-1 to TRBJ2-5, with TRBD2 identical over 9 bases. The CDR3 has 16 residues. Per the germline V gene, CDR1 is KGHDR and CDR2 is SFDVKD. The V segment lost 4 bases and the J segment 5 bases; nucleotides outside the gene matches: 10. The CDR3 is CATSESAAGGWETQYF. Written as DNA, the CDR3 is TGTGCCACCAGTGAATCGGCCGCGGGAGGGTGGGAGACCCAGTACTTC.

This clone was seen at least ten times. This chain links TRBV7-8 with TRBJ2-2; possible D gene TRBD2, 6 bases. The V gene lost 5 bases and the J gene lost 6 bases, with 13 bases spanning the gap. From germline, CDR1 is SGHVS and CDR2 FQNEAQ. The CDR3 has 14 amino acids. CDR3 coding DNA: TGTGCCAGCAGCGGAACGGGAGTCCCCGGGGAGCTGTTTTTT. This translates into CASSGTGVPGELFF.

This clone appeared many times. The rearrangement uses TRBV7-9 and TRBJ1-2; 7 nucleotides align to TRBD1. Germline CDR1 SEHNR, CDR2 FQNEAQ (reference sequence). CDR3 length equals 15 residues. V trimming: 1 base; J trimming: 0 bases; junction bases outside the gene matches: 2. The CDR3 is CASSLGQGANYGYTF. The CDR3 nucleotides are TGTGCCAGCAGCTTAGGGCAGGGGGCTAACTATGGCTACACCTTC. Supplemented by reference TRBV7-9 and TRBJ1-2, the full variable domain reads DTGVSQNPRHKITKRGQNVTFRCDPISEHNRLYWYRQTLGQGPEFLTYFQNEAQLEKSRLLSDRFSAERPKGSFSTLEIQRTEQGDSAMYLCASSLGQGANYGYTFGSGTRLTVV.

This clone has just a few counts. A read error is possible here, since a much larger clone lies one base away. This rearrangement joins TRBV20-1 to TRBJ1-1; maybe TRBD1 (6 bases). The germline CDR1 and CDR2 sequences are DFQATT and SNEGSKA (reference sequence). The CDR3 loop spans 12 amino acids. DNA of the CDR3: TGCAGTGCCCGCAGGGGTGCCACTGAATCTTTCTTT. It translates to CSARRGATESFF.

This clone is labeled as medium-sized. The chain carries TRBV28 and TRBJ2-7; 8 bases line up with TRBD1. Trimming removed 9 bases from V and 6 bases from J; junction bases left unmatched: 7. Germline V gene sequence: CDR1 MDHEN, CDR2 SYDVKM. CDR3 length: 12 residues. The DNA for the CDR3 is TGTGCCAGTACGACAGGGGATGGCGAGCAGTACTTC. Its protein product is CASTTGDGEQYF.

This clone came up many times. The chain recombines TRBV11-3 with TRBJ2-1; D call uncertain. This CDR3 contains 13 residues. With 1 base removed from V and 9 bases from J, the gap between germline ends came to 10 bases. Germline V gives CDR1 SGHNT, CDR2 YENEEA. The CDR3 nucleotides are TGTGCCAGCAGCTTAGTTGCGGAAGGTGAGCAGTTCTTC. Translation gives CASSLVAEGEQFF. Combining the CDR3 with reference TRBV11-3 and TRBJ2-1 gives the whole variable domain EAGVVQSPRYKIIEKKQPVAFWCNPISGHNTLYWYLQNLGQGPELLIRYENEEAVDDSQLPKDRFSAERLKGVDSTLKIQPAELGDSAVYLCASSLVAEGEQFFGPGTRLTVL.

The chain employs TRBV6-1 and TRBJ1-1; D is ambiguous. This CDR3 contains 16 residues. V dropped 7 bases and J dropped 4 bases, with 22 bases sitting between them. Per germline, CDR1 MNHNS and CDR2 SASEGT. CDR3 in DNA: TGTGCCAGCACCAAGGGTAGGTCCTACGGGGTCACTGAAGCTTTCTTT. It codes for CASTKGRSYGVTEAFF.

This clone was found many times. V gene TRBV20-1 combines with J gene TRBJ2-1, with 7 bases matching TRBD2. Trimming removed 5 bases from V and 1 base from J; junction bases left unmatched: 2. CDR3 length: 13 residues. Germline V gene data show CDR1 as DFQATT and CDR2 as SNEGSKA (reference sequence). The CDR3: CSAGGGSYNEQFF. The CDR3 nucleotides are TGCAGTGCTGGGGGAGGGTCCTACAATGAGCAGTTCTTC.

This clone was observed at least ten times. The chain has TRBV19 and TRBJ1-1; D is undetermined. The CDR3 is 15 residues long. In germline, CDR1 is LNHDA, CDR2 SQIVND (reference sequence). V lost 11 bases and J 1 base, leaving 20 bases between the germline ends. CDR3 DNA: TGTGCCGTCCCGGGGAAGACAACCTGGAACACTGAAGCTTTCTTT. Translating gives CAVPGKTTWNTEAFF.

This clone was detected ten times or more. V usage is TRBV14 and J usage is TRBJ1-2; tentatively, D is TRBD1 (5 bases). CDR1 is SGHDN, CDR2 FVKESK, per germline. V was shortened by 0 bases and J by 7 bases, with 18 bases between the two germline ends. This CDR3 has 16 amino acids. This CDR3 reads CASSQDLGRISSGYTF. Here the CDR3 DNA reads TGTGCCAGCAGCCAAGATTTGGGACGTATATCAAGTGGCTACACCTTC.

This clone was seen at least ten times. This chain connects TRBV19 to TRBJ1-4; 7 bases fit TRBD1. The CDR3 has 13 residues. Germline CDR1 LNHDA, CDR2 SQIVND (reference sequence). J lost 7 bases, V lost 4 bases, and 3 bases had no gene match. CDR3 bases: TGTGCCAGTAGTACACAGGGGACTGAAAAACTGTTTTTT. Translation gives CASSTQGTEKLFF.

The chain is built from TRBV3-1 and TRBJ2-2; D not resolved. Trimming took off 4 bases at V and 6 bases at J, with 9 bases between the two ends. Germline CDR1 and CDR2: LGHDT and YNNKEL (reference sequence). CDR3 length: 13 amino acids. The CDR3: CASSRSSPGELFF. The CDR3 nucleotides are TGTGCCAGCAGCCGCTCTAGTCCCGGGGAGCTGTTTTTT. The full variable domain, in which reference TRBV3-1 and TRBJ2-2 provide the parts outside the CDR3, is DTAVSQTPKYLVTQMGNDKSIKCEQNLGHDTMYWYKQDSKKFLKIMFSYNNKELIINETVPNRFSPKSPDKAHLNLHINSLELGDSAVYFCASSRSSPGELFFGEGSRLTVL.

This clone is a singleton in its sample. This may stem from a read error, because a much larger clone lies one nucleotide away. The rearrangement uses TRBV11-2 and TRBJ2-5; the D call may be TRBD1 or TRBD2 (5 bases each). Germline V lookup: CDR1 SGHAT, CDR2 FQNNGV. CDR3 size: 15 residues. Between the trimmed V and J ends, which lost 6 bases and 5 bases, there was a span of 19 bases. Here the CDR3 reads CASRLRDRWGETQYF. In DNA, the CDR3 is TGTGCCAGCAGGCTCCGGGACCGCTGGGGGGAGACCCAGTACTTC.

This clone was seen repeatedly, ten times or more. This chain uses TRBV15 with TRBJ1-4; the D gene is possibly TRBD1 (5 bases). Germline values: CDR1 LNHNV, CDR2 YYDKDF (reference sequence). This CDR3 has 14 amino acids. V lost 0 bases, J lost 8 bases, and 10 bases lay in between. CDR3 loop: CATSRDRVGEKLFF. The CDR3 DNA reads TGTGCCACCAGCAGAGACAGGGTTGGCGAAAAACTGTTTTTT.

This clone was counted many times. The chain employs TRBV7-8 and TRBJ1-1; D might be TRBD1 (5 bases). Germline loops: CDR1 SGHVS, CDR2 FQNEAQ. The ends were cut back, 2 bases at V and 3 bases at J, with 16 bases in the middle. CDR3 length equals 16 residues. The CDR3 nucleotides are TGTGCCAGCAGCTTAAGCCAGGGTATATATTACACTGAAGCTTTCTTT. It specifies CASSLSQGIYYTEAFF.

This clone showed up many times. The rearrangement links TRBV15 to TRBJ2-1; 10 bases are shared with TRBD2. V lost 10 bases and J lost 7; bases outside the gene matches: 7. Germline V gene data show CDR1 as LNHNV and CDR2 as YYDKDF (reference sequence). The length of the CDR3 is 13 residues. The CDR3 DNA reads as TGTGCCATCCGGAAAGCGGGAGGGAATGAGCAGTTCTTC. Its protein product is CAIRKAGGNEQFF.

This clone was seen ten or more times. This chain uses TRBV30 with TRBJ2-2; D not resolved. The V end lost 2 bases, the J end lost 7 bases, and 11 bases lay between the germline ends. The CDR3 runs 13 residues. Germline CDR1 and CDR2: GTSNPN and SVGIG (reference sequence). CDR3 amino acids: CAWSLGVGGELFF. In nucleotides, the CDR3 is TGTGCCTGGAGTCTTGGGGTCGGCGGGGAGCTGTTTTTT. Filled out from reference TRBV30 and TRBJ2-2, the complete variable domain reads SQTIHQWPATLVQPVGSPLSLECTVEGTSNPNLYWYRQAAGRGLQLLFYSVGIGQISSEVPQNLSASRPQDRQFILSSKKLLLSDSGFYLCAWSLGVGGELFFGEGSRLTVL.

In its sample, this clone was seen many times. This rearrangement joins TRBV30 to TRBJ2-3, with D tentatively TRBD1 or TRBD2 (7 bases each). The CDR3 contains 16 residues. V dropped 1 base and J dropped 2 bases, with 16 bases sitting between them. CDR1 is GTSNPN, CDR2 SVGIG, per germline (reference sequence). The CDR3 bases are TGTGCCTGGAGTGGGCAGGGGGGGAGGACCACAGATACGCAGTATTTT. It specifies CAWSGQGGRTTDTQYF.

The rearrangement uses TRBV10-3 and TRBJ2-7; D unclear. There are 18 residues in the CDR3. Germline V lookup: CDR1 ENHRY, CDR2 SYGVKD. Trimming took 3 bases from V and 2 from J, leaving 23 bases between them. CDR3 coding DNA: TGTGCCATCAGTGAATCCGGGTGCCCACTTTACCCGGCCTACGAGCAGTACTTC. It specifies CAISESGCPLYPAYEQYF.

As to this clone: This may be a read error, as it is one base from a much larger clone. The V and J genes are TRBV5-4 and TRBJ1-2, with a possible D match to TRBD1 (6 bases). The CDR3 extends over 14 amino acids. Germline V gene data show CDR1 as SGHNT and CDR2 as YYREEE (reference sequence). This CDR3 is CVSSLVEGGHGYTF. DNA for the CDR3: TGTGTCAGCAGCTTGGTAGAGGGGGGCCATGGCTACACCTTC.

This clone has a count of ten or more. The chain uses TRBV28 and TRBJ1-1; D gene uncertain. The CDR3 is 15 residues long. CDR1 is MDHEN, CDR2 SYDVKM, per germline. V was pared by 1 base and J by 5 bases, with 14 bases between. CDR3: CASSLYQIHGTEAFF. The CDR3 nucleotides read TGTGCCAGCAGTTTATACCAAATCCATGGGACTGAAGCTTTCTTT.

The chain recombines TRBV6-1 with TRBJ2-7; the match to TRBD2 covers 12 bases. V lost 7 bases and J lost 2; bases outside the gene matches: 3. Germline CDR1 reads MNHNS; CDR2 reads SASEGT. This CDR3 is 14 amino acids long. DNA for the CDR3: TGTGCCAGCACCGCTAGCGGGAGGGCCTACGAGCAGTACTTC. It encodes CASTASGRAYEQYF.

This clone ranks as medium-sized. The chain combines TRBV4-1 with TRBJ1-1; 7 bases fit TRBD1. This CDR3 spans 17 amino acids. The V gene's germline CDR1 is MGHRA and CDR2 YSYEKL. The J segment lost 10 bases and the V segment lost 0 bases, leaving 17 bases of the junction unmatched. Here the CDR3 DNA reads TGCGCCAGCAGCCAAGAGCCCCCGGGAGGGGGCAGCCAGGCAGCTTTCTTT. It translates to CASSQEPPGGGSQAAFF.

In its sample, this clone was seen a few times. The chain carries TRBV6-2 or TRBV6-3 and TRBJ2-2; D tentatively fits TRBD1 or TRBD2 (5 bases each). Germline V gene sequence: CDR1 MNHEY, CDR2 SVGEGT. CDR3 size: 17 residues. V dropped 3 bases and J dropped 5 bases, with 19 bases sitting between them. CDR3 nucleotide sequence: TGTGCCAGCAGTTATAGGGACCCAGGCATCGGAACCGGGGAGCTGTTTTTT. Protein: CASSYRDPGIGTGELFF.